This T cell receptor (beta chain) was profiled in a study of T cells expressing NK-cell markers. Study context: Within the sequenced cohort of eight donors, seven exhibited HCMV seropositivity and one was seronegative.

It was by 5'RACE template switching with UMIs that TCR beta cDNA was made. No DNA is given; TCRdb re-called the 5' RACE reads and lists each CDR3 protein once. The specimen's table records roughly 160,000 distinct CDR3 sequences. The study's findings and limits: Also leading the CD3+CD56-NKG2C+ fraction in a few donors were these clonotypes.

Germline values: CDR1 SGHNT, CDR2 YYREEE (reference sequence). The length of the CDR3 is 14 residues. In regard to this clonotype: Its matching antigen is unknown.

The specimen sequenced was blood T cells: a sorted CD56 or NKG2C T cell subset, CD4+ or CD8+ T cells, or bulk PBMC T cells (not recorded which). The origin of this receptor is a man between 18 and 69 years old in good health. This chain links TRBV5-4 with TRBJ2-1. CDR3 sequence reads: CASRVGSSYNEQFF.